This T cell receptor beta chain originates from a study of early T cells in non-severe SARS-CoV-2 infection. Across the whole study: Sequenced material consisted of bulk RNA (from unsorted whole blood), and chains were unpaired. Study-wide results and limits: The study's VDJdb matching favored anti-spike CD8 responses and missed private and CD4 specificities.

The TCR library protocol attached unique molecular identifiers to the individual cDNA molecules. TCRdb re-called the 5' RACE reads with MiXCR, one entry per CDR3 protein. The table lists fewer than 60,000 distinct CDR3 sequences, less than 9.5% of them singletons. With respect to this clonotype: Its cognate antigen is unknown.

Between the trimmed V and J ends, which lost 2 bases and 7 bases, there was a span of 12 bases. This CDR3 is 12 amino acids long. The germline V gene encodes CDR1 SQVTM and CDR2 ANQGSEA. The rearrangement uses TRBV29-1 and TRBJ2-7, with D possibly matching TRBD1 (5 bases). Here the sequenced sample was whole blood, taken at baseline. The source of this sequence is an adult who was a healthcare worker with PCR-confirmed SARS-CoV-2 infection or an uninfected control (not recorded which). This CDR3 is CSVEFSGKEQYF. The CDR3 coding sequence is TGCAGCGTTGAATTCTCAGGGAAGGAGCAGTACTTC.